The 3 T cell receptor beta chains listed next were all sequenced from one sample in a study of T-cell memory formation after mild COVID-19. One entry per CDR3 protein, called by TCRdb with MiXCR from the 5' RACE reads. The sample has 250,000 to 400,000 distinct CDR3 sequences, around an eighth seen once. Input material: PBMCs or a T cell subset sorted from them (not recorded which). The receptors were sampled from a young man who had mild COVID-19 (a few samples of this study predate the infection). Cell type and time point are not known.

This clonotype was seen a few times. For the CDR3, the DNA is TGTGCCAGCAGTGCGGGGGGGTGGTTGGAGACCCAGTACTTC. This sequence encodes CASSAGGWLETQYF. This sequence joins TRBV27 and TRBJ2-5, with 9 bases that match TRBD2. The ends lost 5 bases at V and 5 bases at J; junction bases unmatched: 6. The CDR3 has 14 amino acids. The germline V gene encodes CDR1 MNHEY and CDR2 SMNVEV (reference sequence).

Only a few counts were recorded for this clonotype. CDR3 nucleotides: TGCAGTGCTAGAGGAATTGCTAGCCTCTCCTACAATGAGCAGTTCTTC. Protein: CSARGIASLSYNEQFF. The rearrangement uses TRBV20-1 and TRBJ2-1, with a tentative D call TRBD2 (5 bases). V gave up 1 base and J gave up 0 bases, with 13 bases separating them. Per the germline V gene, CDR1 is DFQATT and CDR2 is SNEGSKA (reference sequence). CDR3 length: 16 residues.

This clonotype was counted between two and nine times. V and J are TRBV5-6 and TRBJ2-7; D not resolved. The CDR3 has 14 residues. Germline V gives CDR1 SGHDT, CDR2 YYEEEE. V lost 0 bases and J lost 2, with 9 bases in between. The CDR3 is CASSLVIATYEQYF. The CDR3 DNA is TGTGCCAGCAGCTTGGTAATAGCTACCTACGAGCAGTACTTC.